The rows below give T cell receptor beta chains drawn from one sample of a study of graft-versus-host responses after intestinal transplantation. Repertoires were generated with immunoSEQ multiplex PCR, while TCRdb's copy carries only in-frame clones and drops some. This sample has 75,000 to 95,000 clones; about 93% occur once, and the top ten carry 1.5% to 2%. No antigens are known for them. The sample consisted of unstimulated CD8+ T cells sorted from spleen or lymph node cells, taken before intestinal transplant. The source of these receptors is a human donor who received an intestinal transplant. Both conserved end residues are part of each CDR3. D genes are given only for firm matches. Only some rows state a clone size, as once, few, many or a class for expanded clones.

v_gene,j_gene,d_gene,abundance,CDR3aa,CDR3nt
TRBV12-5,TRBJ1-5,TRBD1,-,CASGSWTGQPSNQPQHF,TGTGCTAGTGGTTCGTGGACAGGGCAGCCTAGCAATCAGCCCCAGCATTTT
TRBV27,TRBJ1-2,-,-,CASSLTMTGTPSLSF,TGTGCCAGCAGTTTAACTATGACCGGGACACCCTCCCTTTCCTTC
TRBV5-4,TRBJ2-1,-,-,CASSQGLADNEQFF,TGTGCCAGCAGCCAGGGGCTAGCAGACAATGAGCAGTTCTTC
TRBV10-1,TRBJ2-7,TRBD1,-,CASGETGCHEQYF,TGCGCCAGCGGAGAGACAGGGTGTCACGAGCAGTACTTC
TRBV4-1,TRBJ1-2,TRBD1,-,CASSQGDSPSGYGYTF,TGCGCCAGCAGCCAAGGGGACAGCCCCTCCGGCTATGGCTACACCTTC
TRBV7-8,TRBJ2-3,-,-,CASSDSVTTDTQYF,TGTGCCAGCAGCGACAGTGTTACAACAGATACGCAGTATTTT
TRBV7-2,TRBJ2-5,-,once,CASSLGASPYYRETQYF,TGTGCCAGCAGCTTAGGGGCAAGCCCCTATTACCGAGAGACCCAGTACTTC
TRBV7-6,TRBJ2-1,TRBD2,-,CASSLAPGLAGGPGGYNEQFF,TGTGCCAGCAGCTTAGCGCCGGGACTAGCGGGGGGGCCGGGGGGGTACAATGAGCAGTTCTTC
TRBV4-3,TRBJ1-1,-,-,CASSQGGPNTEAFF,TGCGCCAGCAGCCAAGGCGGCCCGAACACTGAAGCTTTCTTT
TRBV27,TRBJ2-7,TRBD1,-,CASSLTGTGYEQYF,TGTGCCAGCAGTTTAACCGGGACAGGGTACGAGCAGTACTTC
TRBV11-2,TRBJ2-1,-,once,CASSLVSSGEQFF,TGTGCCAGCAGCTTAGTCTCCAGCGGTGAGCAGTTCTTC
TRBV6-5,TRBJ2-3,TRBD1,-,CASSGQGTDTQYF,TGTGCCAGCAGCGGACAGGGAACAGATACGCAGTATTTT
TRBV13,TRBJ2-7,-,-,CASSSDLQGEQYF,TGTGCCAGCAGCTCCGACCTTCAGGGCGAGCAGTACTTC
TRBV4-3,TRBJ1-2,-,-,CASSHSQDYGYTF,TGCGCCAGCAGCCACTCACAGGACTATGGCTACACCTTC
TRBV27,TRBJ2-1,TRBD1,-,CASSLFRDRDPPVF,TGTGCCAGCAGTTTATTCCGGGACAGGGACCCTCCAGTCTTC
TRBV7-6,TRBJ2-7,-,-,CASSLGRYSYEQYF,TGTGCCAGCAGCTTAGGCAGGTACTCCTACGAGCAGTACTTC
TRBV30,TRBJ1-1,-,-,CAWTEGVSGEAFF,TGTGCCTGGACCGAGGGGGTTTCAGGTGAAGCTTTCTTT
TRBV4-3,TRBJ1-1,TRBD1,-,CASSLRTGNTEAFF,TGCGCCAGCAGCCTCCGGACAGGGAACACTGAAGCTTTCTTT
TRBV7-6,TRBJ2-7,-,-,CASSLARDRAAHEQYF,TGTGCCAGCAGCTTAGCGCGGGACCGGGCGGCCCACGAGCAGTACTTC
TRBV19,TRBJ2-7,-,-,CASAPAHLYEQYF,TGTGCCAGCGCCCCTGCGCATCTCTACGAGCAGTACTTC
TRBV13,TRBJ1-1,TRBD1,few,CASSKQGSTEAFF,TGTGCCAGCAGCAAACAGGGGTCCACTGAAGCTTTCTTT
TRBV9,TRBJ1-1,-,-,CASSVGQGSYFTEAFF,TGTGCCAGCAGCGTAGGGCAGGGCTCGTACTTCACTGAAGCTTTCTTT
TRBV11-3,TRBJ2-4,-,-,CASSLRSTGWIDKNIQYF,TGTGCCAGCAGCTTACGTTCTACGGGGTGGATCGACAAAAACATTCAGTACTTC
TRBV27,TRBJ1-2,-,-,CASSGSSLHGYTF,TGTGCCAGCAGTGGCAGTTCCCTCCACGGCTACACCTTC
TRBV5-8,TRBJ2-7,-,once,CASSERQALSYEQYF,TGTGCCAGCAGCGAAAGACAGGCGCTCTCCTACGAGCAGTACTTC
TRBV5-4,TRBJ2-2,-,-,CASKEGTGELFF,TGTGCCAGCAAGGAGGGCACCGGGGAGCTGTTTTTT
TRBV14,TRBJ2-5,-,-,CASSPAHGQQETQYF,TGTGCCAGCAGCCCAGCGCACGGACAACAAGAGACCCAGTACTTC
TRBV7-9,TRBJ2-7,TRBD2,-,CASSSTGTSGRLEQYF,TGTGCCAGCAGCTCCACCGGGACTAGCGGGCGGCTCGAGCAGTACTTC
TRBV27,TRBJ2-7,TRBD1,-,CASRLTYRGQGVYEQYF,TGTGCCAGCAGACTTACCTACAGGGGGCAAGGGGTCTACGAGCAGTACTTC
TRBV9,TRBJ2-1,-,-,CASSGGDSTYNEQFF,TGTGCCAGCAGCGGCGGGGACTCAACCTACAATGAGCAGTTCTTC
TRBV9,TRBJ2-3,-,-,CASSGVLAGESDTQYF,TGTGCCAGCAGCGGAGTCCTGGCAGGGGAGTCAGATACGCAGTATTTT
TRBV5-4,TRBJ2-1,-,once,CASSFGQNNEQFF,TGTGCCAGCAGCTTCGGACAGAACAATGAGCAGTTCTTC
TRBV6-5,TRBJ2-5,-,-,CASSYQSGWNQYF,TGTGCCAGCAGTTACCAGTCAGGGTGGAACCAGTACTTC
TRBV11-2,TRBJ2-3,TRBD2,-,CASSRGGADTQYF,TGTGCCAGCAGCCGCGGGGGGGCAGATACGCAGTATTTT
TRBV4-3,TRBJ1-2,TRBD1,-,CASSQGTGTYGYTF,TGCGCCAGCAGCCAAGGGACAGGGACTTATGGCTACACCTTC
TRBV27,TRBJ1-1,-,-,CASSTHPTGNTEAFF,TGTGCCAGCAGTACGCACCCGACGGGGAACACTGAAGCTTTCTTT
TRBV19,TRBJ1-6,TRBD1,-,CASSIGGTGNSPLHF,TGTGCCAGTAGTATAGGGGGGACAGGGAATTCACCCCTCCACTTT
TRBV6-5,TRBJ2-7,-,-,CASSPPGEQYF,TGTGCCAGCAGCCCCCCCGGGGAGCAGTACTTC
TRBV29-1,TRBJ1-2,-,-,CSVEDSGDANYGYTF,TGCAGCGTTGAAGATTCGGGGGACGCTAACTATGGCTACACCTTC
TRBV30,TRBJ1-3,-,-,CAWSVGTLSGNTIYF,TGTGCCTGGAGTGTCGGTACCCTCTCTGGAAACACCATATATTTT
TRBV7-9,TRBJ2-2,-,-,CASSPPRVGTTGELFF,TGTGCCAGCAGCCCCCCACGGGTGGGTACCACCGGGGAGCTGTTTTTT
TRBV19,TRBJ2-7,TRBD2,-,CASSIDDSGGYEQYF,TGTGCCAGTAGTATCGACGACAGCGGGGGCTACGAGCAGTACTTC
TRBV7-9,TRBJ2-6,-,-,CASSLSSGSGANVLTF,TGTGCCAGCAGCTTATCTTCGGGCTCTGGGGCCAACGTCCTGACTTTC
TRBV5-6,TRBJ2-5,TRBD2,-,CASSSGGAGTQYF,TGTGCCAGCAGCTCCGGGGGGGCTGGGACCCAGTACTTC
TRBV27,TRBJ1-2,-,-,CASSTHGGLRYGYTF,TGTGCCAGCAGTACTCACGGGGGGCTGAGGTATGGCTACACCTTC
TRBV4-1,TRBJ2-7,-,-,CASSQGGGGLSSYEQYF,TGCGCCAGCAGCCAAGGAGGAGGGGGCTTGAGCTCCTACGAGCAGTACTTC
TRBV30,TRBJ2-1,TRBD2,-,CAWSAGTMYNEQFF,TGTGCCTGGAGTGCCGGGACTATGTACAATGAGCAGTTCTTC
TRBV7-9,TRBJ2-7,-,once,CATQSPMDSPYEQYF,TGTGCCACGCAATCTCCCATGGACTCACCCTACGAGCAGTACTTC
TRBV18,TRBJ1-1,-,-,CASSFPFMGDTEAFAAFF,TGTGCCAGCTCTTTTCCCTTCATGGGAGACACTGAAGCTTTCGCCGCTTTCTTT
TRBV27,TRBJ2-7,-,-,CASSLEGGVLAYEQYF,TGTGCCAGCAGTTTAGAAGGCGGAGTTTTGGCCTACGAGCAGTACTTC
TRBV7-6,TRBJ2-5,TRBD1,-,CASSPRTGAPVETQYF,TGTGCCAGCAGCCCAAGGACAGGGGCCCCTGTAGAGACCCAGTACTTC